This is a list of T cell receptor beta chains from one sample in a study of T cells in Graves' hyperthyroidism and ophthalmopathy. TCRdb re-analysed the multiplex PCR reads in MiXCR, keeping a single row per CDR3 protein. Counted here are about 180,000 distinct CDR3 sequences, 9.4% occurring once; the ten biggest clones make up roughly 23%. Specimen: blood. Every receptor here comes from a woman in her late teens or twenties with Graves' hyperthyroidism that later progressed to Graves' ophthalmopathy. The CDR3 runs from the conserved cysteine through the conserved F or W. A D gene is named only where the DNA matches it firmly. Expanded clones get a size class; other rows say once, few or many, or leave the size out.

V gene	clone size	D gene	J gene	CDR3 protein	CDR3 DNA
TRBV7-8	many	NA	TRBJ2-7	CASSLGTITNEQYF	TGTGCCAGCAGCTTAGGGACAATCACCAACGAGCAGTACTTC
TRBV29-1	few	NA	TRBJ2-5	CSVEYQSVATQYF	TGCAGCGTTGAATATCAAAGCGTAGCGACCCAGTACTTC
TRBV14	few	NA	TRBJ1-2	CASSPRVMKNYGYTF	TGTGCCAGCAGCCCCAGGGTAATGAAGAACTATGGCTACACCTTC
TRBV12-3/TRBV12-4	many	TRBD2	TRBJ2-1	CASSLTAGVIYNEQFF	TGTGCCAGCAGTTTAACGGCGGGAGTAATTTACAATGAGCAGTTCTTC
TRBV24-1	many	NA	TRBJ1-2	CATSARLYGYTF	TGTGCCACCAGTGCTCGCCTCTATGGCTACACCTTC
TRBV19	many	NA	TRBJ2-7	CASSGGDRSYEQYF	TGTGCCAGTAGTGGGGGGGACAGATCCTACGAGCAGTACTTC
TRBV28	many	NA	TRBJ2-7	CASSPRGTRVYEQYF	TGTGCCAGCAGCCCACGAGGGACAAGGGTCTACGAGCAGTACTTC
TRBV2	many	NA	TRBJ1-5	CASSGMGGNQPQHF	TGTGCCAGCAGTGGAATGGGGGGCAATCAGCCCCAGCATTTT
TRBV7-8	NA	NA	TRBJ2-7	CASSPPGRPRRSYEQYF	TGTGCCAGCAGCCCACCCGGTCGGCCCCGGAGGTCCTACGAGCAGTACTTC
TRBV3-1	many	NA	TRBJ1-1	CASSPSKWGRGTEAFF	TGTGCCAGCAGCCCATCTAAGTGGGGTCGTGGCACTGAAGCTTTCTTT
TRBV30	many	TRBD1	TRBJ2-5	CAWRLPGQRRETQYF	TGTGCCTGGAGGTTACCGGGACAGAGGAGGGAGACCCAGTACTTC
TRBV25-1	many	NA	TRBJ1-5	CASSELVASNQPQHF	TGTGCCAGCAGTGAATTGGTAGCTAGCAATCAGCCCCAGCATTTT
TRBV10-3	NA	TRBD2	TRBJ2-3	CAISESGGSTDTQYF	TGTGCCATCAGTGAGTCGGGGGGGAGCACAGATACGCAGTATTTT
TRBV11-2	many	NA	TRBJ1-1	CASSLGTDNRNTEAFF	TGTGCCAGCAGCTTAGGGACAGATAACCGAAACACTGAAGCTTTCTTT
TRBV10-3	many	NA	TRBJ2-7	CAISERERHEQYF	TGTGCCATCAGTGAAAGGGAGAGGCACGAGCAGTACTTC
TRBV5-6	many	TRBD1	TRBJ1-5	CASSVGTVGQPQHF	TGTGCCAGCAGCGTCGGGACAGTGGGTCAGCCCCAGCATTTT
TRBV6-1	many	NA	TRBJ2-2	CASRSEAEPGELFF	TGTGCCAGCAGAAGTGAGGCAGAGCCCGGGGAGCTGTTTTTT
TRBV6-5	many	TRBD1	TRBJ1-6	CASSYQNRGRISNSPLHF	TGTGCCAGCAGTTACCAGAACAGGGGGCGCATAAGTAATTCACCCCTCCACTTT
TRBV6-1	many	TRBD2	TRBJ2-1	CASSNPSGGLYNEQFF	TGTGCCAGCAGTAACCCTAGCGGGGGGCTTTACAATGAGCAGTTCTTC
TRBV6-1	many	TRBD2	TRBJ2-3	CASGSIAGGTDTQYF	TGTGCCAGCGGCTCGATAGCGGGGGGCACAGATACGCAGTATTTT
TRBV20-1	many	NA	TRBJ1-1	CSAPGLRFMNTEAFF	TGCAGTGCTCCGGGCCTGCGGTTCATGAACACTGAAGCTTTCTTT
TRBV6-1	many	NA	TRBJ1-2	CASSPSSYGYTF	TGTGCCAGCAGTCCATCGTCGTATGGCTACACCTTC
TRBV5-5	many	NA	TRBJ1-1	CASSLAWGNTEAFF	TGTGCCAGCAGCTTGGCCTGGGGGAACACTGAAGCTTTCTTT
TRBV12-3/TRBV12-4	once	TRBD1	TRBJ2-1	CASSKGTGGVEQFF	TGTGCCAGCAGTAAAGGGACAGGGGGCGTTGAGCAGTTCTTC
TRBV3-1	few	NA	TRBJ2-1	CASSQARREQFF	TGTGCCAGCAGCCAAGCTCGGCGTGAGCAGTTCTTC
TRBV4-1	few	TRBD1	TRBJ2-6	CASSQDRRDRGPGANVLTF	TGCGCCAGCAGCCAAGATCGCCGGGACAGGGGGCCCGGGGCCAACGTCCTGACTTTC
TRBV28	NA	NA	TRBJ2-5	CASTVLRGLETQYF	TGTGCCAGCACTGTGCTAAGAGGCCTAGAGACCCAGTACTTC
TRBV19	many	NA	TRBJ2-2	CASTLSGTGSTGELFF	TGTGCCAGTACCCTATCTGGGACGGGGAGCACCGGGGAGCTGTTTTTT
TRBV20-1	many	TRBD2	TRBJ2-1	CSARRPGTSGQAPNEQFF	TGCAGTGCTAGACGTCCCGGGACTAGCGGGCAGGCCCCCAATGAGCAGTTCTTC
TRBV5-6	few	TRBD1	TRBJ1-5	CASSLGQGLWSNQPQHF	TGTGCCAGCAGCTTGGGACAGGGGCTTTGGAGCAATCAGCCCCAGCATTTT
TRBV7-9	many	TRBD2	TRBJ2-2	CASSLVRLAGNTGELFF	TGTGCCAGCAGCTTAGTTCGCCTAGCGGGGAACACCGGGGAGCTGTTTTTT
TRBV29-1	NA	TRBD2	TRBJ2-3	CSVEERLAVSTDTQYF	TGCAGCGTTGAAGAACGACTAGCAGTTAGCACAGATACGCAGTATTTT
TRBV30	many	NA	TRBJ2-7	CAWSRLGLRTYEQYF	TGTGCCTGGAGCCGACTGGGCCTCCGTACCTACGAGCAGTACTTC
TRBV12-3/TRBV12-4	many	TRBD1	TRBJ1-2	CASSPGQGQRNGYTF	TGTGCCAGCAGTCCCGGACAGGGGCAGCGGAATGGCTACACCTTC
TRBV19	NA	NA	TRBJ1-2	CASQRDVGGYTF	TGTGCCAGCCAAAGGGACGTCGGAGGCTACACCTTC
TRBV4-1	few	NA	TRBJ1-5	CASSQDSGRSNSNQPQHF	TGCGCCAGCAGCCAAGATAGTGGCCGCAGTAATAGCAATCAGCCCCAGCATTTT
TRBV30	few	TRBD1	TRBJ1-6	CAWRRQGRNSPLHF	TGTGCCTGGAGGCGACAGGGGAGGAATTCACCCCTCCACTTT
TRBV5-1	many	TRBD1	TRBJ1-1	CASSKTTGANTEAFF	TGCGCCAGCAGCAAGACCACAGGGGCGAACACTGAAGCTTTCTTT
TRBV20-1	many	NA	TRBJ2-7	CSARDLERISSYEQYF	TGCAGTGCTAGAGATCTGGAGCGGATAAGCTCCTACGAGCAGTACTTC
TRBV12-3/TRBV12-4	few	TRBD1	TRBJ2-6	CASSSRQGLSSGANVLTF	TGTGCCAGCAGTTCCCGACAGGGTTTAAGCTCTGGGGCCAACGTCCTGACTTTC
TRBV9	few	NA	TRBJ2-1	CASSLGRKGVASYNEQFF	TGTGCCAGCAGCTTAGGCCGAAAGGGTGTCGCCTCCTACAATGAGCAGTTCTTC